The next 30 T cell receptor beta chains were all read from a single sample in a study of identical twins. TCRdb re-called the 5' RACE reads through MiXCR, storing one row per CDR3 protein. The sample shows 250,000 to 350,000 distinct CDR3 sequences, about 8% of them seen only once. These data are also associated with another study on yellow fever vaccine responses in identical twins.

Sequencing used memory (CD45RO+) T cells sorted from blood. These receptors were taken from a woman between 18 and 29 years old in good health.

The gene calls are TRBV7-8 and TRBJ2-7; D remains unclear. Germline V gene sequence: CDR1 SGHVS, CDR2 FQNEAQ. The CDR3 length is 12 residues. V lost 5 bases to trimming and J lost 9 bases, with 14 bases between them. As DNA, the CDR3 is TGTGCCAGCAGCACGACACTATTTGTGCAGTACTTC. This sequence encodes CASSTTLFVQYF.

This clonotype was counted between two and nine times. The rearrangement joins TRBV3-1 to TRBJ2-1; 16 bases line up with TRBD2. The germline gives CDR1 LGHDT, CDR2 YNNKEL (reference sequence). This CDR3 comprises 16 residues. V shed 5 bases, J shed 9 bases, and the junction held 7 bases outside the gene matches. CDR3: CASSLGLAGGPGEQFF. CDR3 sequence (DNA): TGTGCCAGCAGCTTGGGACTAGCGGGGGGGCCGGGTGAGCAGTTCTTC.

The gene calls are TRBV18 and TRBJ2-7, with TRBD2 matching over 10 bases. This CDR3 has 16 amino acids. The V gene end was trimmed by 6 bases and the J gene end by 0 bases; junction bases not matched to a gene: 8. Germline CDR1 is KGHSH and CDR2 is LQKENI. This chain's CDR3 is CASSRTSGKSSYEQYF. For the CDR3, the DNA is TGTGCCAGCTCGAGGACTAGCGGAAAGAGCTCCTACGAGCAGTACTTC.

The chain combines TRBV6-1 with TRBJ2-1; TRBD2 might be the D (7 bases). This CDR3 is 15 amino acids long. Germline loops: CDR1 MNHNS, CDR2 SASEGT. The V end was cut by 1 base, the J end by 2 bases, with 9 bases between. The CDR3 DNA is TGTGCCAGCAGTGAAGAGGGGGGGGCCTACAATGAGCAGTTCTTC. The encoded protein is CASSEEGGAYNEQFF.

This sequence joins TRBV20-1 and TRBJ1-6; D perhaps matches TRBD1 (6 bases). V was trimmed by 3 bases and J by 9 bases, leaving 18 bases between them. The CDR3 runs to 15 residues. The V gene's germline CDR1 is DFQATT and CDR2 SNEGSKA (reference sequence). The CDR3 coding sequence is TGCAGTGCTAGGCCTAGACAGGCCGACTCTTCACCCCTCCACTTT. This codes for CSARPRQADSSPLHF.

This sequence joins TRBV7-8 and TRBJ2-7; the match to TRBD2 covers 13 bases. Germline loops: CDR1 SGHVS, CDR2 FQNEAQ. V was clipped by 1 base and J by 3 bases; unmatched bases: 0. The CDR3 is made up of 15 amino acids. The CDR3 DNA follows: TGTGCCAGCAGCTTAGGGACTAGCGGGAGCTACGAGCAGTACTTC. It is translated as CASSLGTSGSYEQYF.

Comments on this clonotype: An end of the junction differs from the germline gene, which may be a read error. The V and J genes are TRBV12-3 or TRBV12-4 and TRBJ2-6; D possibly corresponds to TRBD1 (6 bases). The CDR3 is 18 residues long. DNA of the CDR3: TGTGCCTGCAGTTCAACAGGGTTAACAAGGCGGGGGGCCAACGTCCTGACTTTC. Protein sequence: CACSSTGLTRRGANVLTF.

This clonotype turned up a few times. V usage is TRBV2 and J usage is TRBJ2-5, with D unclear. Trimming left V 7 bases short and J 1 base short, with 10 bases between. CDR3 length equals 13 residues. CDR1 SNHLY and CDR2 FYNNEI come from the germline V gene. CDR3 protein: CASNKGFQETQYF. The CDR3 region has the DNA TGTGCCAGCAATAAGGGATTCCAAGAGACCCAGTACTTC.

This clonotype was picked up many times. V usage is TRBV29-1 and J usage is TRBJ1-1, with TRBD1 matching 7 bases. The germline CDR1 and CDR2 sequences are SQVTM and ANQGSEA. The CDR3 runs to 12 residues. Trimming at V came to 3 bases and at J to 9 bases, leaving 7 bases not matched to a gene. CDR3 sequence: CSVERPGQKAFF. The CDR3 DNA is TGCAGCGTTGAGAGACCGGGACAGAAAGCTTTCTTT.

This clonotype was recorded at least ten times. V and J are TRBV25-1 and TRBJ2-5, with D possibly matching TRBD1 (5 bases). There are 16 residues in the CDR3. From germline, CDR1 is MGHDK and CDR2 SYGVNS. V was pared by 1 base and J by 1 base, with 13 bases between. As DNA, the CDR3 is TGTGCCAGCAGTGAATTGACAGACAGTTTCCAAGAGACCCAGTACTTC. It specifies CASSELTDSFQETQYF. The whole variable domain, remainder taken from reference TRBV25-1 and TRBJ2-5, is EADIYQTPRYLVIGTGKKITLECSQTMGHDKMYWYQQDPGMELHLIHYSYGVNSTEKGDLSSESTVSRIRTEHFPLTLESARPSHTSQYLCASSELTDSFQETQYFGPGTRLLVL.

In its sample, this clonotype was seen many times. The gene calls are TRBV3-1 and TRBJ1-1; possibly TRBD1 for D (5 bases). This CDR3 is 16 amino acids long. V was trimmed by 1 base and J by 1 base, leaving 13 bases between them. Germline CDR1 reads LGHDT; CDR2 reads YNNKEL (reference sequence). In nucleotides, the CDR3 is TGTGCCAGCAGCCAAGCGGGGGGACGGTCGAACACTGAAGCTTTCTTT. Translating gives CASSQAGGRSNTEAFF.

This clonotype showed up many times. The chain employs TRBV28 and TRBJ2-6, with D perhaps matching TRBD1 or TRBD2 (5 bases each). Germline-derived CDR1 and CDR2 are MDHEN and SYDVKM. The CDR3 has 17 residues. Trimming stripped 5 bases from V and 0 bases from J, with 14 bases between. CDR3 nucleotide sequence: TGTGCCAGCAGTGAGAGGGGCCTCAACTCTGGGGCCAACGTCCTGACTTTC. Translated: CASSERGLNSGANVLTF.

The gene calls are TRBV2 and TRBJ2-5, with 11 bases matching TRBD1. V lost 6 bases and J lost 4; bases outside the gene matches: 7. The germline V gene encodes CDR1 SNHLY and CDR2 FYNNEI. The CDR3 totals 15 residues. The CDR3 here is CASSSDRGLLETQYF. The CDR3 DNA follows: TGTGCCAGCAGCTCGGACAGGGGGCTTCTAGAGACCCAGTACTTC.

CDR3 in amino acids: CASRGEVNTEAFF. CDR3 nucleotide sequence: TGTGCCAGCAGGGGAGAAGTGAACACTGAAGCTTTCTTT. The rearrangement joins TRBV6-1 to TRBJ1-1, with D hard to call. The V gene lost 6 bases and the J gene lost 0 bases, with 8 bases spanning the gap. This CDR3 is built from 13 residues. Looked up from germline, CDR1 is MNHNS and CDR2 is SASEGT.

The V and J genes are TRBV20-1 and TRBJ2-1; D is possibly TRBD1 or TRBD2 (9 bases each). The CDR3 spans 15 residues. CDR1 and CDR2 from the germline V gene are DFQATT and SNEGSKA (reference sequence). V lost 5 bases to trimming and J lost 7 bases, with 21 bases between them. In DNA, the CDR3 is TGCAGTGCTCCCCCCGCTAGCGGGACAGGGAATGAGCAGTTCTTC. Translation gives CSAPPASGTGNEQFF.

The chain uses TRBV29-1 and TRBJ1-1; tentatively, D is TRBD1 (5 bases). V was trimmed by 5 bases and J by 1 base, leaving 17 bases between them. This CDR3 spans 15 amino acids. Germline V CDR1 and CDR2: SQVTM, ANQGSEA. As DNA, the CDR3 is TGCAGCGTTTCACCCGACTCTGACAGGAACACTGAAGCTTTCTTT. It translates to CSVSPDSDRNTEAFF.

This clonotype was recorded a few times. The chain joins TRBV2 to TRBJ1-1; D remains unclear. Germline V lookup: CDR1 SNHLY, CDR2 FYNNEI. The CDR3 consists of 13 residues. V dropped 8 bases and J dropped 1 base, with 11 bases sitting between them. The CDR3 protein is CASRLDQNTEAFF. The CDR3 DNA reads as TGTGCCAGCCGACTCGACCAGAACACTGAAGCTTTCTTT.

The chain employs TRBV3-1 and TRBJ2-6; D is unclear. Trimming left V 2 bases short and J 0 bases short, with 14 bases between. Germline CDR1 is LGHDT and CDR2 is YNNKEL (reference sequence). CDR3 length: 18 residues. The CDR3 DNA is TGTGCCAGCAGCCAACGAGCAGTCGGACCCTCTGGGGCCAACGTCCTGACTTTC. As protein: CASSQRAVGPSGANVLTF.

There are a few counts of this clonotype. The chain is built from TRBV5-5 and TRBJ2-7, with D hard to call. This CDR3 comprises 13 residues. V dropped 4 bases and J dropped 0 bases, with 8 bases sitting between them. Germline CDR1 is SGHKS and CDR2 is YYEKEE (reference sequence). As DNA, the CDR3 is TGTGCCAGCAGCATGTCAGCCTCCTACGAGCAGTACTTC. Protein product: CASSMSASYEQYF.

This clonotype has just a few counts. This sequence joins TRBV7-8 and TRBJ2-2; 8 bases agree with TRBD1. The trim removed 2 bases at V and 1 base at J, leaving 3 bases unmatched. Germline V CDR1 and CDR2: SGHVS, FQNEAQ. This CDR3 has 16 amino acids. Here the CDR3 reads CASSLRTGKNTGELFF. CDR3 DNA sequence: TGTGCCAGCAGCTTACGGACAGGGAAGAACACCGGGGAGCTGTTTTTT.

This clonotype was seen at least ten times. The CDR3 DNA reads as TGTGCCAGCAGTTTAAATTCATTGAGAGGCGAGCAGTACTTC. Amino acids: CASSLNSLRGEQYF. The chain uses TRBV27 and TRBJ2-7; D remains unclear. The CDR3 totals 14 residues. V was trimmed by 2 bases and J by 6 bases, leaving 14 bases between them. The germline CDR1 and CDR2 sequences are MNHEY and SMNVEV (reference sequence).

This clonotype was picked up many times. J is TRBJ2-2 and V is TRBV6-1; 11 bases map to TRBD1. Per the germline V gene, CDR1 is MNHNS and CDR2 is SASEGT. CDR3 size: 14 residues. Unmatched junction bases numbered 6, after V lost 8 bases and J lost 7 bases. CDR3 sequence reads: CASAGQGAGGELFF. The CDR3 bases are TGTGCCAGCGCCGGACAGGGGGCAGGCGGGGAGCTGTTTTTT.

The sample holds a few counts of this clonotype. The CDR3: CSARDSGRAGGELFF. CDR3 nucleotides: TGCAGTGCTAGAGATAGCGGGAGGGCAGGCGGGGAGCTGTTTTTT. This chain links TRBV20-1 with TRBJ2-2, with TRBD2 matching over 11 bases. V lost 0 bases to trimming and J lost 7 bases; unmatched junction nucleotides: 4. The CDR3 has 15 amino acids. CDR1 and CDR2 (germline): DFQATT, SNEGSKA (reference sequence).

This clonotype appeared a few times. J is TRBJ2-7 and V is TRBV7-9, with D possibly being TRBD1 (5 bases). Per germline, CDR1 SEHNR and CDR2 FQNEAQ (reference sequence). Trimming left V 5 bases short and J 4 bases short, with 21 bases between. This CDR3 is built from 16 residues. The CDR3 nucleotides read TGTGCCAGCAGCAACTTAGAACGGACAAACAGTTACGAGCAGTACTTC. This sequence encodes CASSNLERTNSYEQYF.

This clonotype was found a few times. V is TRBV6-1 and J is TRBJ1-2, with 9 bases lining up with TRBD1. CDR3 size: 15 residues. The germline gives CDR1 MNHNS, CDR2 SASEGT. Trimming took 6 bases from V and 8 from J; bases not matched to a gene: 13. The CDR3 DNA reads TGTGCCAGCAGAACCGTGGGACAGGGCGGTGGAGGCTACACCTTC. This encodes CASRTVGQGGGGYTF.

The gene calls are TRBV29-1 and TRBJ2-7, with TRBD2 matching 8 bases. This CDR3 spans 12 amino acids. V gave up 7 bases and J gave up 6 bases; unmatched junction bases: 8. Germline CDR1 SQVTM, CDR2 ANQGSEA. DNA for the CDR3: TGCAGCGCCGGGGGGCTAGCGGGCGAGCAGTACTTC. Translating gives CSAGGLAGEQYF.

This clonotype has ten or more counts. In nucleotides, the CDR3 is TGTGCCAGCAGCCAAGAGGGTGTCGTCCTGACTTTC. It yields the protein CASSQEGVVLTF. This chain links TRBV3-1 with TRBJ2-6; no definite D call. The V and J ends lost 0 bases and 12 bases respectively, with 6 bases between them. CDR1 is LGHDT and CDR2 is YNNKEL in the germline V gene (reference sequence). The CDR3 covers 12 residues.

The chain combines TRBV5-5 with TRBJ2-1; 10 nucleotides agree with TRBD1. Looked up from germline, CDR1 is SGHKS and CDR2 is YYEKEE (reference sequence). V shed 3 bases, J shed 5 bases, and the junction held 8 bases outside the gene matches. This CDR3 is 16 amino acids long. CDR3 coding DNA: TGTGCCAGCAGCTCCAGGACAGGGGGGTCACACAATGAGCAGTTCTTC. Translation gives CASSSRTGGSHNEQFF.

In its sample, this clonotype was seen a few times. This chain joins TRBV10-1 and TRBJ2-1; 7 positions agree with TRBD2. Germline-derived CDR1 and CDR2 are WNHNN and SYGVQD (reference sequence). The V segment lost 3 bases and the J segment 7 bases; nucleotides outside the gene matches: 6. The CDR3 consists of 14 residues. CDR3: CASSEPGGGNEQFF. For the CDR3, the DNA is TGCGCCAGCAGTGAACCGGGGGGAGGGAATGAGCAGTTCTTC.

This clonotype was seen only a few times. CDR3 region: CASSDEDYNEQFF. The CDR3 region has the DNA TGTGCCAGCAGTGACGAAGATTACAATGAGCAGTTCTTC. The chain carries TRBV6-1 and TRBJ2-1; D gene unclear. Germline CDR1 is MNHNS and CDR2 is SASEGT. V lost 3 bases and J lost 4, with 7 bases in between. The CDR3 is 13 amino acids.